A single sample is the source of the 6 T cell receptor beta chains below, sequenced in a study of sequential checkpoint blockade in melanoma. The sample's treatment: randomized to nivolumab then ipilimumab (arm A) or the reverse (arm B). TCRdb's copy holds only in-frame clones and misses some; the assay was immunoSEQ multiplex PCR. The top ten clones hold roughly 27% of a sample with around 11,000 clones, around 69% of them seen once. The source material was CD8+ T cells sorted from blood (inferred from file names), sampled from a patient given nivolumab and ipilimumab in sequence. All receptors come from a human donor with melanoma.

The chain recombines TRBV28 with TRBJ2-7; 9 positions agree with TRBD2. V lost 5 bases, J lost 4 bases, and 12 bases stayed unmatched. The length of the CDR3 is 16 residues. CDR1 is MDHEN, CDR2 SYDVKM, per germline. CDR3 sequence reads: CASSGTSRGRAYEQYF. In DNA, the CDR3 is TGTGCCAGCAGTGGGACTAGCCGGGGACGGGCATACGAGCAGTACTTC.

This clone has more than one count but fewer than ten. The V and J genes are TRBV28 and TRBJ2-7, with a tentative D call TRBD2 (6 bases). Trimming removed 3 bases at V and 6 bases at J, with 9 bases between. Germline V gene sequence: CDR1 MDHEN, CDR2 SYDVKM. The CDR3 has 12 amino acids. Written as DNA, the CDR3 is TGTGCCAGCAGTTTTGGGGGGACCGAGCAGTACTTC. It codes for CASSFGGTEQYF. The variable domain in full, with the rest retrieved from reference TRBV28 and TRBJ2-7, is DVKVTQSSRYLVKRTGEKVFLECVQDMDHENMFWYRQDPGLGLRLIYFSYDVKMKEKGDIPEGYSVSREKKERFSLILESASTNQTSMYLCASSFGGTEQYFGPGTRLTVT.

This rearrangement joins TRBV4-1 to TRBJ2-1, with 10 nucleotides matching TRBD2. The CDR3 contains 16 residues. Germline CDR1 MGHRA, CDR2 YSYEKL. Trimming at V came to 6 bases and at J to 0 bases, leaving 5 bases not matched to a gene. This chain's CDR3 is CASRVSSGSSYNEQFF. The CDR3 DNA reads TGCGCCAGCAGGGTCTCTAGCGGGAGCTCCTACAATGAGCAGTTCTTC.

This clone has a handful of counts. The rearrangement uses TRBV4-1 and TRBJ2-3; D is possibly TRBD1 (6 bases). The CDR3 is 17 amino acids. The germline gives CDR1 MGHRA, CDR2 YSYEKL. Trimming shortened V by 4 bases and J by 0 bases, and 17 bases separated the two germline ends. The DNA for the CDR3 is TGCGCCAGCAGCCCGGAAGGTCGTGGGACAAGCACAGATACGCAGTATTTT. It yields the protein CASSPEGRGTSTDTQYF.

V gene TRBV27 combines with J gene TRBJ2-7, with TRBD1 matching over 8 bases. In germline, CDR1 is MNHEY, CDR2 SMNVEV (reference sequence). The CDR3 is 12 amino acids. The V gene end was trimmed by 7 bases and the J gene end by 6 bases; junction bases not matched to a gene: 5. The CDR3 bases are TGTGCCAGCATAGGACAGGGACGCGAGCAGTACTTC. Translation gives CASIGQGREQYF.

By sample share, this clone is large. The chain links TRBV9 to TRBJ2-1; 11 nucleotides agree with TRBD2. V was clipped by 6 bases and J by 9 bases; unmatched bases: 14. This CDR3 contains 16 residues. Germline values: CDR1 SGDLS, CDR2 YYNGEE. For the CDR3, the DNA is TGTGCCAGCAACCTCAGAGGTAGCGGGGGGGCTGCTGAGCAGTTCTTC. Translated: CASNLRGSGGAAEQFF. Looking up the rest from reference TRBV9 and TRBJ2-1 gives the full variable domain: DSGVTQTPKHLITATGQRVTLRCSPRSGDLSVYWYQQSLDQGLQFLIQYYNGEERAKGNILERFSAQQFPDLHSELNLSSLELGDSALYFCASNLRGSGGAAEQFFGPGTRLTVL.